This is a list of T cell receptor beta chains from one sample in a study of T-cell memory formation after mild COVID-19. TCRdb fed the 5' RACE reads into MiXCR, producing one record per CDR3 protein. The table includes under 450,000 distinct CDR3 sequences, 20% to 30% detected once. Sequenced sample: PBMCs or a T cell subset sorted from them (not recorded which). The receptors were gathered from an adult woman who had mild COVID-19 (a few samples of this study predate the infection). Cell type and time point are not known. Both conserved end residues are part of each CDR3. D genes are given only for firm matches. Size is stated for part of the rows, as once, few or many counts, or as a class when the clone is expanded.

J: TRBJ2-3
D: TRBD2
V: TRBV7-3
size: few
CDR3: CASSLTPLAGASTDTQYF
DNA: TGTGCCAGCAGCTTAACCCCACTAGCGGGGGCTAGCACAGATACGCAGTATTTT

J: TRBJ2-7
D: TRBD1
V: TRBV7-9
size: -
CDR3: CASSRGTALPYEQYF
DNA: TGTGCCAGCAGCCGTGGGACAGCTTTACCTTACGAGCAGTACTTC

J: TRBJ1-2
D: -
V: TRBV4-1
size: -
CDR3: CASSLAGPGSEGYTF
DNA: TGCGCCAGCAGCCTCGCGGGTCCGGGATCGGAGGGCTACACCTTC

J: TRBJ1-2
D: -
V: TRBV7-4
size: -
CDR3: CASSPAGYTF
DNA: TGTGCCAGCAGCCCTGCAGGCTACACCTTC

J: TRBJ2-3
D: TRBD1
V: TRBV29-1
size: -
CDR3: CSVAGTGRTDTQYF
DNA: TGCAGCGTTGCTGGGACAGGGCGCACAGATACGCAGTATTTT

J: TRBJ2-5
D: TRBD1
V: TRBV7-9
size: few
CDR3: CASSFYRGSTETQYF
DNA: TGTGCCAGCAGCTTTTACAGGGGTTCTACAGAGACCCAGTACTTC

J: TRBJ1-2
D: -
V: TRBV7-9
size: few
CDR3: CASSLPYGYTF
DNA: TGTGCCAGCAGCTTACCTTATGGCTACACCTTC

J: TRBJ2-3
D: TRBD1
V: TRBV6-5
size: -
CDR3: CASSYPGPGQGNTDTQYF
DNA: TGTGCCAGCAGTTACCCTGGGCCGGGACAGGGAAACACAGATACGCAGTATTTT

J: TRBJ2-7
D: TRBD1
V: TRBV10-3
size: few
CDR3: CAISETRTGEAEQYF
DNA: TGTGCCATCAGTGAGACACGGACAGGGGAGGCCGAGCAGTACTTC

J: TRBJ2-3
D: TRBD2
V: TRBV24-1
size: -
CDR3: CATAGTSADTQYF
DNA: TGTGCCACCGCCGGGACTAGCGCAGATACGCAGTATTTT

J: TRBJ2-5
D: TRBD2
V: TRBV7-2
size: -
CDR3: CASSLGLAGPGETQYF
DNA: TGTGCCAGCAGCTTAGGACTAGCGGGGCCGGGGGAGACCCAGTACTTC

J: TRBJ2-1
D: TRBD2
V: TRBV20-1
size: -
CDR3: CSAGLAVSYNEQFF
DNA: TGCAGTGCGGGACTAGCGGTATCCTACAATGAGCAGTTCTTC

J: TRBJ1-1
D: -
V: TRBV6-5
size: few
CDR3: CASSVGRPMNTEAFF
DNA: TGTGCCAGCAGTGTAGGGAGGCCCATGAACACTGAAGCTTTCTTT

J: TRBJ2-7
D: -
V: TRBV29-1
size: few
CDR3: CSVVGIIGPRSYEQYF
DNA: TGCAGCGTTGTAGGGATTATCGGGCCCCGCTCCTACGAGCAGTACTTC

J: TRBJ1-2
D: TRBD1
V: TRBV20-1
size: few
CDR3: CSAVQGGDGYTF
DNA: TGCAGTGCTGTCCAGGGGGGAGATGGCTACACCTTC

J: TRBJ1-1
D: TRBD1
V: TRBV28
size: -
CDR3: CASRPLQGDTEAFF
DNA: TGTGCCAGCAGACCTCTACAGGGGGACACTGAAGCTTTCTTT